This T cell receptor beta chain was captured by sequencing in a study of identical twins. TCRdb re-called the 5' RACE reads through MiXCR, storing one row per CDR3 protein. The sample records around 1.7 million distinct CDR3 sequences, under 35% being singletons. The CDR3 has 14 amino acids. Trimming shortened V by 6 bases and J by 4 bases, and 14 bases separated the two germline ends. Germline V CDR1 and CDR2: MNHEY, SVGAGI. This clonotype was obtained from a newborn girl in good health. The source material was cord blood. The chain employs TRBV6-5 and TRBJ2-3; no definite D call. CDR3 sequence (DNA): TGTGCCAGCAGCCTAAGGACCTTAGCAGATACGCAGTATTTT. Amino acids: CASSLRTLADTQYF.